A single T cell receptor beta chain is shown here with its context. The sample originates from a study of blood T cell repertoires in COVID-19. Study in general: From the United States, Italy and Spain came samples of acute and convalescent COVID-19. T cells, B-cell-depleted T cells, or PBMCs supplied cDNA or gDNA.

V dropped 1 base and J dropped 5 bases, with 14 bases sitting between them. The CDR3 runs 16 residues. Germline CDR1 and CDR2: SEHNR and FQNEAQ (reference sequence). Method: immunoSEQ multiplex PCR; TCRdb's copy keeps in-frame clones and lacks some. In the table there are about 670,000 clones, around 89% of which are singletons. This clonotype was obtained from a young woman with acute or convalescent COVID-19. V and J are TRBV7-9 and TRBJ1-4; D unresolved. Material for sequencing was peripheral blood. The CDR3 protein is CASSLGVLSENEKLFF. In nucleotides, the CDR3 is TGTGCCAGCAGCTTAGGAGTTTTGAGTGAGAATGAAAAACTGTTTTTT.